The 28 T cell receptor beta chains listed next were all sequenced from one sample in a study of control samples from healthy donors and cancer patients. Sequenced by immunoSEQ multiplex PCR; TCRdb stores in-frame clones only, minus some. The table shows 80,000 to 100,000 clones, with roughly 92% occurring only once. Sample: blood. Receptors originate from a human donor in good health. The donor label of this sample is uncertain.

The CDR3 DNA follows: TGTGCCAGCAGGCCGACAGGGGGCTCCTACAATGAGCAGTTCTTC. Its protein product is CASRPTGGSYNEQFF. V usage is TRBV6-5 and J usage is TRBJ2-1, with 9 bases aligning to TRBD1. Losses at the gene ends were 6 bases for V and 0 bases for J; bases not matched to a gene: 3. The CDR3 covers 15 residues. Germline loops: CDR1 MNHEY, CDR2 SVGAGI.

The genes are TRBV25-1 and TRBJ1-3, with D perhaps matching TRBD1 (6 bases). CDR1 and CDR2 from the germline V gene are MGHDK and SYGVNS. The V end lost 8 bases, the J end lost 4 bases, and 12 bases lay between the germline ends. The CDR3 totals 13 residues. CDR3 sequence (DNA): TGTGCCAGCTACGGGGGGCACGGAAACACCATATATTTT. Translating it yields CASYGGHGNTIYF.

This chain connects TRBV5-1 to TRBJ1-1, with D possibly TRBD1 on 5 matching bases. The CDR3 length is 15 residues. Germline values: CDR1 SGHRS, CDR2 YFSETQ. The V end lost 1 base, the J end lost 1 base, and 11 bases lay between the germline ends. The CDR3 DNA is TGCGCCAGCAGCTTGTTGGGGGGACCGAACACTGAAGCTTTCTTT. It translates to CASSLLGGPNTEAFF.

The CDR3 DNA is TGTGCCAGCAGGACTAGAAACCCCACAGATACGCAGTATTTT. Its translation is CASRTRNPTDTQYF. The chain combines TRBV2 with TRBJ2-3, with TRBD2 as a possible D gene (6 bases). The CDR3 loop spans 14 amino acids. Between the trimmed V and J ends, which lost 6 bases and 2 bases, there was a span of 12 bases. CDR1 SNHLY and CDR2 FYNNEI come from the germline V gene.

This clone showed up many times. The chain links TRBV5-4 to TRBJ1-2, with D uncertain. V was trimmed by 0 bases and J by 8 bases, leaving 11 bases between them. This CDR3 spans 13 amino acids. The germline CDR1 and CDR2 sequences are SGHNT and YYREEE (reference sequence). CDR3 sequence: CASSLVPADGYTF. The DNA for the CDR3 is TGTGCCAGCAGCTTGGTTCCAGCAGACGGCTACACCTTC.

The CDR3 loop is CASSQDTASGNTIYF. For the CDR3, the DNA is TGCGCCAGCAGCCAAGATACAGCTTCTGGAAACACCATATATTTT. The V and J genes are TRBV4-3 and TRBJ1-3; no firm D call. CDR3 length: 15 residues. Germline V gene sequence: CDR1 LGHNA, CDR2 YSLEER. The V end lost 0 bases, the J end lost 1 base, and 7 bases lay between the germline ends.

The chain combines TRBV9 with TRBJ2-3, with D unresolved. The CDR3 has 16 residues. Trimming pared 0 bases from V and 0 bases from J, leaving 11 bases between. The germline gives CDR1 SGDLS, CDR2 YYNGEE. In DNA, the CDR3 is TGTGCCAGCAGCGTAGCCTCTAGAGCTAGCACAGATACGCAGTATTTT. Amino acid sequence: CASSVASRASTDTQYF.

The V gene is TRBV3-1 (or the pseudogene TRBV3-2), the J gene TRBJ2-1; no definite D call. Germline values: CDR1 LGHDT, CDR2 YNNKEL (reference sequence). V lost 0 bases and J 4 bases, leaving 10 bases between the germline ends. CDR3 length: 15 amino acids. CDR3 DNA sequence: TGTGCCAGCAGCCAAGATCTTGATAAATACAATGAGCAGTTCTTC. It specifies CASSQDLDKYNEQFF.

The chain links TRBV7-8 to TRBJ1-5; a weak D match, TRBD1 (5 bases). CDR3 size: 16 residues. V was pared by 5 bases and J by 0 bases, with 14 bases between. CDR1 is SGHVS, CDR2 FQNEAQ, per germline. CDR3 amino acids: CASSRGTDYSNQPQHF. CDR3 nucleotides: TGTGCCAGCAGCCGAGGGACGGACTATAGCAATCAGCCCCAGCATTTT.

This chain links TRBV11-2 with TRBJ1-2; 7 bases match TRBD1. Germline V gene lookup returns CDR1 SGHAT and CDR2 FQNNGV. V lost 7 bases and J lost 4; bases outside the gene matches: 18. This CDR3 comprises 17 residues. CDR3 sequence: CASTTNQGVGVGYGYTF. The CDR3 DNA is TGTGCCAGCACCACTAACCAGGGGGTAGGTGTTGGCTATGGCTACACCTTC.

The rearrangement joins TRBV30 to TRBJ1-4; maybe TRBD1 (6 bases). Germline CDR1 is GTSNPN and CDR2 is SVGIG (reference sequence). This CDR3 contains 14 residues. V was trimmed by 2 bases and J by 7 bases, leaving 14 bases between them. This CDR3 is CAWSNGTGIEKLFF. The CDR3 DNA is TGTGCCTGGAGTAATGGAACAGGGATTGAAAAACTGTTTTTT.

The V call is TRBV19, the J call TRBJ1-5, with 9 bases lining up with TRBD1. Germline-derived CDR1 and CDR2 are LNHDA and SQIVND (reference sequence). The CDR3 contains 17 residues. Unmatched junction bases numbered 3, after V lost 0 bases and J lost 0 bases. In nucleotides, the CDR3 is TGTGCCAGTAGTATAGAGACAGGGGGTTCTAGCAATCAGCCCCAGCATTTT. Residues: CASSIETGGSSNQPQHF.

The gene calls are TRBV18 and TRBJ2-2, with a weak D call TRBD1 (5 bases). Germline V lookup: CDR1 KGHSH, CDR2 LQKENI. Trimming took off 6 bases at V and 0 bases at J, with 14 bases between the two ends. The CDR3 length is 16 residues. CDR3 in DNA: TGTGCCAGCTCTCACTCCTGGACATCGAACACCGGGGAGCTGTTTTTT. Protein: CASSHSWTSNTGELFF.

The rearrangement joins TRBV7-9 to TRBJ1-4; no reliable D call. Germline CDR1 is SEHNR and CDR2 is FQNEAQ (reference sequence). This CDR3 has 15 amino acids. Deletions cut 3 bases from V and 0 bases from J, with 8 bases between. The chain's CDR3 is CASSLGSATNEKLFF. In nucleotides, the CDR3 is TGTGCCAGCAGCTTGGGGTCTGCAACTAATGAAAAACTGTTTTTT.

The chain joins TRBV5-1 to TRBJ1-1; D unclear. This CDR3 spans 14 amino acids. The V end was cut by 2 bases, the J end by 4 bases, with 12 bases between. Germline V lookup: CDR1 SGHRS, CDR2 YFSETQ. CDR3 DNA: TGCGCCAGCAGCTTATTTAGCGGCCCCACTGAAGCTTTCTTT. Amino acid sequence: CASSLFSGPTEAFF.

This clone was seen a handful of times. The CDR3 bases are TGTGCCAGCAACGGGAACACCGGGGAGCTGTTTTTT. Its protein is CASNGNTGELFF. The rearrangement uses TRBV27 and TRBJ2-2; D remains ambiguous. Germline V gene data show CDR1 as MNHEY and CDR2 as SMNVEV (reference sequence). This CDR3 is 12 amino acids long. V lost 7 bases and J 1 base, leaving 4 bases between the germline ends.

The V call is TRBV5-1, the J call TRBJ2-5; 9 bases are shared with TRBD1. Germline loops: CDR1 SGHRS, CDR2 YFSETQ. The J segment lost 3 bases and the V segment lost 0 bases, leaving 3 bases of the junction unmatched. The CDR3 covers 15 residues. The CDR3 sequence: CASSLAGQGKETQYF. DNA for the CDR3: TGCGCCAGCAGCTTGGCGGGACAGGGAAAAGAGACCCAGTACTTC.

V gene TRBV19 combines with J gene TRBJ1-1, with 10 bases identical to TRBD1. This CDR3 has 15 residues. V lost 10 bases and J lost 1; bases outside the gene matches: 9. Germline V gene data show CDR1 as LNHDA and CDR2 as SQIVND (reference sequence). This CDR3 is CATWDRGVGNTEAFF. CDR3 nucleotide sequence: TGTGCCACCTGGGACAGGGGAGTCGGGAACACTGAAGCTTTCTTT.

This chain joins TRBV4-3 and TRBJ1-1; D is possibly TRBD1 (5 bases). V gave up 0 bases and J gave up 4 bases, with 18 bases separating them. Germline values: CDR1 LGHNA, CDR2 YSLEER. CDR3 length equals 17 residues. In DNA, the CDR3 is TGCGCCAGCAGCCAAGATCGAGTAGGGGCCGGAGGCACTGAAGCTTTCTTT. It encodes CASSQDRVGAGGTEAFF.

The CDR3 loop reads CAWSKGTGSYNEQFF. CDR3 bases: TGTGCCTGGAGTAAGGGGACAGGCTCCTACAATGAGCAGTTCTTC. J is TRBJ2-1 and V is TRBV30; 8 nucleotides line up with TRBD1. The germline CDR1 and CDR2 sequences are GTSNPN and SVGIG (reference sequence). V was clipped by 2 bases and J by 0 bases; unmatched bases: 3. There are 15 residues in the CDR3.

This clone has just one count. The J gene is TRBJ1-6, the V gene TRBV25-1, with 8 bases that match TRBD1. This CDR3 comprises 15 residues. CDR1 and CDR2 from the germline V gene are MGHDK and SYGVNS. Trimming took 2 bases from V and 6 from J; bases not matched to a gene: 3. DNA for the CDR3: TGTGCCAGCAGTGAACGGACAGGGTTTAATTCACCCCTCCACTTT. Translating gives CASSERTGFNSPLHF. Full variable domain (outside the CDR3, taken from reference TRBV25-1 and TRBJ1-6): EADIYQTPRYLVIGTGKKITLECSQTMGHDKMYWYQQDPGMELHLIHYSYGVNSTEKGDLSSESTVSRIRTEHFPLTLESARPSHTSQYLCASSERTGFNSPLHFGNGTRLTVT.

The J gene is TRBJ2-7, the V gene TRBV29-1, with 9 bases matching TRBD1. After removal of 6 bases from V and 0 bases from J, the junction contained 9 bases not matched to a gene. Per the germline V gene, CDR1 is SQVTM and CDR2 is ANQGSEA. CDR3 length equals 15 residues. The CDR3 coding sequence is TGCAGCGTGGCCGGGACAGGGACCCCCTCCTACGAGCAGTACTTC. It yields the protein CSVAGTGTPSYEQYF.

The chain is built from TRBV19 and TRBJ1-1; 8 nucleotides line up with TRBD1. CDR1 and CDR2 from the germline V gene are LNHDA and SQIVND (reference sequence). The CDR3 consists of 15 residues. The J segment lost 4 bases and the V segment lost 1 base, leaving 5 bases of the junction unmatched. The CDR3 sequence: CASSIGQGATTEAFF. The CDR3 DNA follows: TGTGCCAGTAGTATAGGGCAGGGGGCCACCACTGAAGCTTTCTTT.

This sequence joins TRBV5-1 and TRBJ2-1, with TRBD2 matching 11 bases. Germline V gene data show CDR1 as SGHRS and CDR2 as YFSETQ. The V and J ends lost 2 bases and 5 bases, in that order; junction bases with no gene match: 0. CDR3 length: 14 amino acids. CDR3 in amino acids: CASSFSGGDNEQFF. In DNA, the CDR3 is TGCGCCAGCAGCTTTAGCGGGGGGGACAATGAGCAGTTCTTC.

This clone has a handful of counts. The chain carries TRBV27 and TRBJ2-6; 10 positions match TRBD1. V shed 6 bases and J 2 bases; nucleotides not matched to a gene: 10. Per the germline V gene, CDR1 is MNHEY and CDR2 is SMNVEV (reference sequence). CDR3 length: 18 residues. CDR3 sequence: CASSPRTGGITGANVLTF. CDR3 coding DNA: TGTGCCAGCAGCCCAAGGACAGGGGGTATCACTGGGGCCAACGTCCTGACTTTC.

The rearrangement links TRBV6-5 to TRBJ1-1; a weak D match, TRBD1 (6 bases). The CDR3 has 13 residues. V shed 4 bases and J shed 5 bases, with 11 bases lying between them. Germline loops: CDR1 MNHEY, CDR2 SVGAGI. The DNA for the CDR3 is TGTGCCAGCAGTTTTGAGGGGGGGACTGAAGCTTTCTTT. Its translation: CASSFEGGTEAFF.

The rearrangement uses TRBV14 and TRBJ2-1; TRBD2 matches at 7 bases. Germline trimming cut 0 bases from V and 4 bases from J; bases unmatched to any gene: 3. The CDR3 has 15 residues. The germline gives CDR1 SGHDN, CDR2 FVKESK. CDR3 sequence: CASSQEASGYNEQFF. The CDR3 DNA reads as TGTGCCAGCAGCCAAGAAGCTAGCGGATACAATGAGCAGTTCTTC.

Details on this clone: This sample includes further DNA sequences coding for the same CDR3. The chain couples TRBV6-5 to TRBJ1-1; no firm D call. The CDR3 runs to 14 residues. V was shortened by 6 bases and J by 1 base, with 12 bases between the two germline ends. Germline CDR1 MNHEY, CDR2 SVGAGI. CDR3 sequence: CASRPRGGNTEAFF. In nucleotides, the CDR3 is TGTGCCAGCAGACCCCGGGGAGGGAACACTGAAGCTTTCTTT.